This T cell receptor (beta chain) derives from a study of OX40 agonist ivuxolimab in advanced cancers. Findings and limits, study-wide: CD4+ and CD8+ T cells in blood underwent clonal expansion by week 6 at 0.1 to 3.0 mg/kg.

Sequenced by immunoSEQ multiplex PCR; TCRdb stores in-frame clones only, minus some. The table has 30,000 to 40,000 clones, over 60% seen once; the top ten hold around 12%. Concerning this clone itself: Its antigen is undetermined.

This CDR3 is 13 amino acids long. The germline V gene has CDR1 MNHEY and CDR2 SMNVEV (reference sequence). Trimming shortened V by 2 bases and J by 5 bases, and 10 bases separated the two germline ends. This receptor was obtained from an adult with an advanced solid tumor such as melanoma, head and neck, liver or kidney cancer. The input for sequencing was CD4+ or CD8+ T cells sorted from blood, taken in a trial of the OX40 agonist ivuxolimab. The chain joins TRBV27 to TRBJ2-7; no clear D. In nucleotides, the CDR3 is TGTGCCAGCAGTTTAGGGATGCCTGACGAGCAGTACTTC. It is translated as CASSLGMPDEQYF.